This T cell receptor (beta chain) was identified in a study of T cells in Graves' hyperthyroidism and ophthalmopathy. This clonotype was counted many times. Trimming took 4 bases from V and 5 from J, leaving 14 bases between them. CDR1 is SGHRS and CDR2 is YFSETQ in the germline V gene. CDR3 length: 14 residues. The TCR beta CDR3 regions underwent amplification using RNA transcripts as the source. The HTBI primer set drove a first-round RT-PCR of the TCR CDR3. TCRdb independently ran MiXCR on the multiplex PCR reads; one entry per CDR3 protein. The data contain 360,000 or so distinct CDR3 sequences, about 16% of them singletons. Active moderate-to-severe ophthalmopathy, Clinical Activity Score at least 3, NOSPECS at least 4, under 3 months' duration. Diagnosis rested on symptoms, serum thyroxine and TRAb, thyroid ultrasound, and orbital computed tomography. The PBMCs studied were ones that came from roughly 9.4 ml fresh peripheral blood.

The chain recombines TRBV5-1 with TRBJ2-3; D is ambiguous. Specimen: blood. The clonotype comes from a woman aged 55-69 years with Graves' ophthalmopathy. This CDR3 is CASSAAGRVDTQYF. CDR3 in DNA: TGCGCCAGCAGCGCGGCCGGTCGTGTAGATACGCAGTATTTT. The complete variable domain, with remaining parts taken from reference TRBV5-1 and TRBJ2-3, reads KAGVTQTPRYLIKTRGQQVTLSCSPISGHRSVSWYQQTPGQGLQFLFEYFSETQRNKGNFPGRFSGRQFSNSRSEMNVSTLELGDSALYLCASSAAGRVDTQYFGPGTRLTVL.